These 26 T cell receptor beta chains originate from one sample sequenced in a study of regulatory T cells in long-lasting Graves disease (dated by TCRdb to the early 2020s). The receptor library was made with multiplex PCR. The sequencer was an Illumina HiSeq 4000. iRepertoire HTBI primers and Arm-PCR amplification of CDR3 regions were used to construct TCR beta libraries. Starting from the raw public reads, TCRdb applied fastp trimming at Q25, assembled clones with MiXCR and retained in-frame beta chains. For every CDR3 protein sequence, its rows merge into one entry that carries the most common genes and DNA. Within this sample are about 460,000 distinct CDR3 sequences, with approximately 15% of them counted one time only. Approximately 17% of the sample is taken by the ten largest. The label giving this sample's time point can be read as: newly diagnosed GD, antithyroid drugs for less than 3 months. RNA was extracted from PBMCs in TRIzol for both TCR sequencing and RNA sequencing.

These same records also appear under a second study, on T cells in Graves' hyperthyroidism and ophthalmopathy.

The material was peripheral blood mononuclear cells (PBMCs), obtained at new diagnosis, from a patient treated with antithyroid drugs. The receptors stem from a woman between 50 and 59 years old with Graves disease. Donor details come from another sample of the same person, matched by shared clones.

The J gene is TRBJ2-7, the V gene TRBV18; TRBD2 agrees at 7 bases. The CDR3 covers 16 residues. Germline V CDR1 and CDR2: KGHSH, LQKENI. V was pared by 3 bases and J by 5 bases, with 13 bases of the junction left unmatched. The CDR3 DNA reads TGTGCCAGCTCACCTCCCTGGGGGGGTGGTCCCAACGAGCAGTACTTC. It is translated as CASSPPWGGGPNEQYF.

Remarks on this clonotype: Relative to the germline gene, one junction end is altered; a read error may explain this. The J gene is TRBJ2-1, the V gene TRBV5-8, with a weak D call TRBD2 (5 bases). The V gene's germline CDR1 is SGHTS and CDR2 YDEGEE. The CDR3 contains 14 residues. This CDR3 is CASSLSLASNEQFF. For the CDR3, the DNA is TGCGCCAGCAGCTTGTCTCTAGCAAGCAATGAGCAGTTCTTC.

The table lists this clonotype with many counts. The chain carries TRBV2 and TRBJ1-4, with TRBD1 identical over 9 bases. Germline V CDR1 and CDR2: SNHLY, FYNNEI. This CDR3 has 12 residues. V lost 10 bases and J lost 7; bases outside the gene matches: 4. CDR3 protein: CATRQGGEKLFF. CDR3 nucleotides: TGTGCCACTAGACAGGGGGGTGAAAAACTGTTTTTT.

The chain has TRBV10-1 and TRBJ2-2, with 8 positions matching TRBD2. V trimming: 6 bases; J trimming: 3 bases; junction bases outside the gene matches: 3. Germline lookup yields CDR1 WNHNN and CDR2 SYGVQD (reference sequence). This CDR3 is 14 amino acids long. CDR3 sequence (DNA): TGCGCCAGCAGCCGGGAGGGCCACACCGGGGAGCTGTTTTTT. Translation: CASSREGHTGELFF.

This clonotype was counted many times. The chain combines TRBV6-1 with TRBJ2-3, with unresolved D. CDR1 and CDR2 (germline): MNHNS, SASEGT. The CDR3 is made up of 15 amino acids. V lost 6 bases, J lost 0 bases, and 13 bases lay in between. CDR3 DNA sequence: TGTGCCAGCAGATTGACCACTCCTAGCACAGATACGCAGTATTTT. This translates into CASRLTTPSTDTQYF.

Many counts were recorded for this clonotype. The chain carries TRBV6-1 and TRBJ1-1, with 7 nucleotides matching TRBD1. V shed 2 bases and J 11 bases; nucleotides not matched to a gene: 8. This CDR3 has 13 amino acids. Germline CDR1 MNHNS, CDR2 SASEGT. The CDR3 region is CASSELTGESAFF. CDR3 DNA sequence: TGTGCCAGCAGTGAACTCACAGGGGAATCGGCTTTCTTT.

Many counts were recorded for this clonotype. The genes are TRBV7-3 and TRBJ2-2; 11 bases are shared with TRBD2. The CDR3 runs to 15 residues. Per germline, CDR1 SGHTA and CDR2 FQGTGA. Trimming took 5 bases from V and 5 from J; bases not matched to a gene: 4. CDR3 protein: CASSQGTSGTGELFF. The CDR3, as DNA: TGTGCCAGCAGCCAAGGGACTAGCGGAACCGGGGAGCTGTTTTTT. The full variable domain, its missing parts supplied by reference TRBV7-3 and TRBJ2-2, is GAGVSQTPSNKVTEKGKYVELRCDPISGHTALYWYRQSLGQGPEFLIYFQGTGAADDSGLPNDRFFAVRPEGSVSTLKIQRTERGDSAVYLCASSQGTSGTGELFFGEGSRLTVL.

The gene calls are TRBV2 and TRBJ1-6; maybe TRBD1 (6 bases). This CDR3 contains 16 residues. Germline V gene data show CDR1 as SNHLY and CDR2 as FYNNEI. Trimming pared 0 bases from V and 7 bases from J, leaving 13 bases between. The CDR3 is CASSEAQGGTNSPLHF. For the CDR3, the DNA is TGTGCCAGCAGTGAAGCGCAAGGGGGGACCAATTCACCCCTCCACTTT.

This clonotype was seen many times. This chain connects TRBV5-1 to TRBJ1-3; 7 bases line up with TRBD1. J was trimmed by 0 bases and V by 4 bases; bases with no gene match: 4. Per germline, CDR1 SGHRS and CDR2 YFSETQ. The CDR3 runs to 15 residues. The CDR3 DNA reads TGCGCCAGCAGCCAACAGGGGTTCTCTGGAAACACCATATATTTT. Protein sequence: CASSQQGFSGNTIYF.

This clonotype turned up a few times. V and J are TRBV18 and TRBJ2-7; 8 bases are shared with TRBD1. Germline CDR1 and CDR2: KGHSH and LQKENI. V lost 3 bases to trimming and J lost 5 bases; unmatched junction nucleotides: 12. The CDR3 covers 16 residues. The CDR3 DNA reads TGTGCCAGCTCACCGGGGGCGGGTGCAGGGGGCGACGAGCAGTACTTC. Residues: CASSPGAGAGGDEQYF.

In this sample, this clonotype turned up many times. The gene calls are TRBV28 and TRBJ2-7, with 8 nucleotides matching TRBD2. Germline-derived CDR1 and CDR2 are MDHEN and SYDVKM. Trimming cost V 6 bases and J 7 bases; bases outside gene matches: 17. The CDR3 extends over 16 amino acids. CDR3 amino acids: CASRSAGGGLTSEQYF. Here the CDR3 DNA reads TGTGCCAGCAGATCCGCGGGGGGAGGCTTAACCTCAGAGCAGTACTTC.

At least ten counts were recorded for this clonotype. The V gene is TRBV7-2, the J gene TRBJ2-7, with D unclear. Trimming shortened V by 6 bases and J by 0 bases, and 12 bases separated the two germline ends. Looked up from germline, CDR1 is SGHTA and CDR2 is FQGNSA. CDR3 length: 14 amino acids. CDR3 DNA sequence: TGTGCCAGCAGACAGTGGGCCTCCTCCTACGAGCAGTACTTC. It translates to CASRQWASSYEQYF.

This chain links TRBV11-2 with TRBJ2-5, with TRBD1 matching 9 bases. This CDR3 has 13 amino acids. In germline, CDR1 is SGHAT, CDR2 FQNNGV. Trimming at V came to 8 bases and at J to 6 bases, leaving 7 bases not matched to a gene. CDR3 residues: CASLGTGMKTQYF. Here the CDR3 DNA reads TGTGCCAGCTTGGGGACAGGGATGAAGACCCAGTACTTC.

The CDR3 loop reads CATKRGLAGANTGELFF. DNA of the CDR3: TGCGCCACCAAGAGGGGGCTAGCGGGAGCGAACACCGGGGAGCTGTTTTTT. The chain combines TRBV5-1 with TRBJ2-2; 10 bases match TRBD2. Germline V gene lookup returns CDR1 SGHRS and CDR2 YFSETQ. The CDR3 covers 17 residues. V shed 9 bases and J 0 bases; nucleotides not matched to a gene: 11.

In regard to this clonotype: This sequence may be a read error, since a much larger clone differs from it by one base. This chain joins TRBV6-2 or TRBV6-3 and TRBJ2-5; 7 bases align to TRBD2. There are 15 residues in the CDR3. V shed 0 bases and J 1 base; nucleotides not matched to a gene: 2. Germline V gene data show CDR1 as MNHEY and CDR2 as SVGEGT. CDR3 sequence: CASSYSPGGQETQYF. The CDR3 nucleotides read TGTGCCAGCAGTTACTCACCGGGGGGCCAAGAGACCCAGTACTTC.

This clonotype has at least ten counts. The chain carries TRBV27 and TRBJ1-4; 11 bases align to TRBD1. CDR1 MNHEY and CDR2 SMNVEV come from the germline V gene (reference sequence). This CDR3 has 14 residues. V lost 6 bases to trimming and J lost 8 bases; unmatched junction nucleotides: 5. The CDR3 reads CASSGQGAQEKLFF. The CDR3 DNA reads as TGTGCCAGCAGCGGACAGGGGGCGCAGGAAAAACTGTTTTTT.

The sample holds many counts of this clonotype. V is TRBV19 and J is TRBJ2-2; D remains unclear. The CDR3 extends over 13 amino acids. Germline-derived CDR1 and CDR2 are LNHDA and SQIVND (reference sequence). V lost 7 bases to trimming and J lost 3 bases, with 9 bases between them. The DNA for the CDR3 is TGTGCCAGTACCCTCCTCTACACCGGGGAGCTGTTTTTT. As protein: CASTLLYTGELFF.

This clonotype was seen more than once but under ten times. This chain connects TRBV19 to TRBJ1-3, with D hard to call. The germline gives CDR1 LNHDA, CDR2 SQIVND (reference sequence). The CDR3 runs to 13 residues. The V gene lost 7 bases and the J gene lost 0 bases, with 7 bases spanning the gap. The CDR3 spells CASTGNSGNTIYF. CDR3 nucleotides: TGTGCCAGTACCGGGAACTCTGGAAACACCATATATTTT.

This clonotype has a count of ten or more. The rearrangement joins TRBV20-1 to TRBJ2-7; D possibly corresponds to TRBD2 (6 bases). The CDR3 length is 13 residues. CDR1 is DFQATT and CDR2 is SNEGSKA in the germline V gene (reference sequence). The ends were cut back, 3 bases at V and 2 bases at J, with 11 bases in the middle. In DNA, the CDR3 is TGCAGTGCTAGGGGGGGAGGCCCCTACGAGCAGTACTTC. It yields the protein CSARGGGPYEQYF.

This clonotype came up a few times. The chain employs TRBV5-6 and TRBJ2-5; 7 positions agree with TRBD1. Germline V gene data show CDR1 as SGHDT and CDR2 as YYEEEE. The CDR3 has 17 amino acids. V was clipped by 2 bases and J by 1 base; unmatched bases: 11. The CDR3 is CASSLQPGQPFQETQYF. CDR3 DNA: TGTGCCAGCAGCTTACAGCCGGGACAGCCATTCCAAGAGACCCAGTACTTC.

For this clonotype: A much bigger clone sits one base away, suggesting this may be a read error. J is TRBJ2-7 and V is TRBV12-3 or TRBV12-4; 11 nucleotides match TRBD2. The CDR3 contains 16 residues. Here the CDR3 DNA reads TGTGCCAGCAGTTTACCCCTAGCGGGAGGAGGATACGTGCAGTACTTC. Its protein is CASSLPLAGGGYVQYF.

This clonotype was picked up many times. The chain combines TRBV12-3 or TRBV12-4 with TRBJ2-7, with a possible D match to TRBD2 (6 bases). Trimming removed 2 bases from V and 0 bases from J, with 8 bases in between. The CDR3 runs 14 residues. The CDR3 reads CASSLWEDSYEQYF. The CDR3 DNA is TGTGCCAGCAGTTTATGGGAGGACTCCTACGAGCAGTACTTC.

This clonotype was counted at least ten times. The V gene is TRBV3-1, the J gene TRBJ2-5, with TRBD2 matching over 10 bases. The CDR3 is 15 amino acids. Germline trimming cut 5 bases from V and 4 bases from J; bases unmatched to any gene: 7. CDR1 is LGHDT and CDR2 is YNNKEL in the germline V gene (reference sequence). The CDR3 sequence: CASSTQREGRETQYF. DNA of the CDR3: TGTGCCAGCAGCACCCAGCGGGAGGGCCGAGAGACCCAGTACTTC.

The sample holds many counts of this clonotype. The chain recombines TRBV18 with TRBJ1-5, with D possibly being TRBD1 (5 bases). Trimming pared 8 bases from V and 2 bases from J, leaving 13 bases between. Germline lookup yields CDR1 KGHSH and CDR2 LQKENI. The CDR3 has 14 amino acids. The CDR3 DNA sequence: TGTGCCAGCAGCCCCCAGGGAGGCAATCAGCCCCAGCATTTT. It specifies CASSPQGGNQPQHF. Using reference TRBV18 and TRBJ1-5 for the parts outside the CDR3, the full variable domain is NAGVMQNPRHLVRRRGQEARLRCSPMKGHSHVYWYRQLPEEGLKFMVYLQKENIIDESGMPKERFSAEFPKEGPSILRIQQVVRGDSAAYFCASSPQGGNQPQHFGDGTRLSIL.

The table lists this clonotype with many counts. The chain uses TRBV18 and TRBJ2-5, with 8 nucleotides matching TRBD2. The CDR3 totals 16 residues. V shed 4 bases, J shed 1 base, and the junction held 8 bases outside the gene matches. Germline-derived CDR1 and CDR2 are KGHSH and LQKENI. For the CDR3, the DNA is TGTGCCAGCTCACGCCGGAATAGCGGGGTCCAAGAGACCCAGTACTTC. Protein product: CASSRRNSGVQETQYF.

This clonotype was observed many times. This chain uses TRBV29-1 with TRBJ2-7, with 11 nucleotides matching TRBD2. This CDR3 has 13 residues. The ends lost 7 bases at V and 1 base at J; junction bases unmatched: 3. Germline-derived CDR1 and CDR2 are SQVTM and ANQGSEA. CDR3 nucleotides: TGCAGCGCCGGGACTAGCGGTTCCTACGAGCAGTACTTC. This gives the protein CSAGTSGSYEQYF.